This T cell receptor beta chain is drawn from a study of siplizumab effects on memory and regulatory T cells. Study summary: Reactions of mixed lymphocytes were paired, with siplizumab at about 1 ug/mL or without drug. Findings of the study overall: Naive T cells looked more diverse than memory cells and looked like major alloresponse contributors.

Remarks on this clone: The antigen is not known.

The V end was cut by 3 bases, the J end by 4 bases, with 11 bases between. Germline V CDR1 and CDR2: MNHEY, SMNVEV (reference sequence). The CDR3 sequence is 14 residues long. Kept together in coculture, the mixed lymphocyte reaction cells spent about six days at 37°C. Here immunoSEQ multiplex PCR was the method, and the copy in TCRdb shows in-frame clones only, minus some. Of 15,000 to 20,000 clones in the sample, approximately 50% were seen once. The sample comprised CFSE-low (dividing) CD4+ T cells sorted from an allogeneic mixed lymphocyte reaction. This rearrangement joins TRBV27 to TRBJ2-3; maybe TRBD2 (6 bases). This clonotype was obtained from a human donor in good health; the cells came from an allogeneic mixed lymphocyte reaction. The CDR3 spells CASSFWGVADTQYF. The CDR3 nucleotides are TGTGCCAGCAGTTTCTGGGGGGTAGCAGATACGCAGTATTTT.